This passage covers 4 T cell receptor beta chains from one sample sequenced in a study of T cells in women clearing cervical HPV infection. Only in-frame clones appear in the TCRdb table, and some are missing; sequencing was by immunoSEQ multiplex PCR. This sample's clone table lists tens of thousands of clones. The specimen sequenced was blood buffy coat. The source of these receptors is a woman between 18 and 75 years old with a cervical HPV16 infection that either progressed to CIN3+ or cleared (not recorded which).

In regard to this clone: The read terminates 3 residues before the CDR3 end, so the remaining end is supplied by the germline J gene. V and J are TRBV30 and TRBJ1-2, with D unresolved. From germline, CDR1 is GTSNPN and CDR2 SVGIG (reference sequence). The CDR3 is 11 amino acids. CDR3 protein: CAWSVLRGYTF. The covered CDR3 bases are TGTGCCTGGAGTGTACTCCGGGGC.

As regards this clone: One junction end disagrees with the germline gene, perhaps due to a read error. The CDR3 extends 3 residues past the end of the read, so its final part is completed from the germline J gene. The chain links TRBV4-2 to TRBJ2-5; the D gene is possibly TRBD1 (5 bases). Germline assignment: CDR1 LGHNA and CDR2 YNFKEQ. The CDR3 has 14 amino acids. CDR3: CASSQSAGWETQYF. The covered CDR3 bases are TGCGCCAGCAGCCAAAGCGCAGGGTGGGAGACC.

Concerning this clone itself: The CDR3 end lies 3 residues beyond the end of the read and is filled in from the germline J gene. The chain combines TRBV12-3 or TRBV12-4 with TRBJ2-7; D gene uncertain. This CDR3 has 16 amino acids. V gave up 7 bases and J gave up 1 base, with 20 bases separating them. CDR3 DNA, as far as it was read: TGTGCCAGCACCTCTTCATTTGGTATAGAATCCTACGAG. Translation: CASTSSFGIESYE. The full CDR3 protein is CASTSSFGIESYEQYF.

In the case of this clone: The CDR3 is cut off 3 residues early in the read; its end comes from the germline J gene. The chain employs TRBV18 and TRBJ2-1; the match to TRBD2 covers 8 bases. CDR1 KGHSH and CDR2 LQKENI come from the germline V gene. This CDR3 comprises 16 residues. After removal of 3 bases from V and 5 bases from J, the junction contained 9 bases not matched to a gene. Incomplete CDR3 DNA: TGTGCCAGCTCACCCATGGGACGGGGGGGCAACAATGAG. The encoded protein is CASSPMGRGGNNE. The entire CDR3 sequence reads CASSPMGRGGNNEQFF.